This note documents a single TCR beta chain sequence. These data originate in a study of blood T cell repertoires in COVID-19. With 6 bases removed from V and 2 bases from J, the gap between germline ends came to 12 bases. This CDR3 is 14 amino acids long. Germline-derived CDR1 and CDR2 are SEHNR and FQNEAQ (reference sequence). Repertoires were generated with immunoSEQ multiplex PCR, while TCRdb's copy carries only in-frame clones and drops some. The table has 250,000 to 300,000 clones, about nine tenths seen once. Participants spanned ages 18 to 89 years and resided in about two dozen US areas. The sequencing sample was made of PBMCs or T cells enriched from blood (not recorded which). The chain is built from TRBV7-9 and TRBJ2-3; possibly TRBD1 for D (6 bases). This TCR was sampled from a woman aged 25 to 39 who had recovered from COVID-19. CDR3 coding DNA: TGTGCCAGCAGACCCCGGACAGTCACAGATACGCAGTATTTT. Translation: CASRPRTVTDTQYF. Using reference TRBV7-9 and TRBJ2-3 for the parts outside the CDR3, the full variable domain is DTGVSQNPRHKITKRGQNVTFRCDPISEHNRLYWYRQTLGQGPEFLTYFQNEAQLEKSRLLSDRFSAERPKGSFSTLEIQRTEQGDSAMYLCASRPRTVTDTQYFGPGTRLTVL.